Following are 23 T cell receptor beta chains from one sample sequenced in a study of blood T cell repertoires in COVID-19 (dated by TCRdb to 2020 to 2021). The protocol used for the library was the immunoSEQ multiplex PCR assay. The immuneACCESS repertoire file appears here via TCRdb, limited to in-frame rearrangements. These files lack a portion of the clones; in checked studies, under half of the deficit traces to unresolved V genes, and the cause of the others is not known. The sample table lists roughly 43,000 clones, approximately 83% of them with a count of one. The ten largest account for approximately 14% of the sample. Sequencing input: peripheral blood. Receptors originate from a human donor in a cohort sampled during active COVID-19. The donor label of this sample is uncertain.

The chain carries TRBV9 and TRBJ1-1, with D possibly TRBD1 on 5 matching bases. The CDR3 covers 13 residues. V lost 4 bases and J lost 1, with 8 bases in between. CDR1 is SGDLS, CDR2 YYNGEE, per germline. CDR3 sequence reads: CASSPQGNTEAFF. CDR3 DNA sequence: TGTGCCAGCAGCCCCCAGGGGAACACTGAAGCTTTCTTT.

The rearrangement joins TRBV2 to TRBJ1-6; no clear D. CDR3 length: 13 amino acids. Germline loops: CDR1 SNHLY, CDR2 FYNNEI. V was shortened by 8 bases and J by 9 bases, with 14 bases between the two germline ends. The CDR3 nucleotides are TGTGCCAGCTTGGAGGAACTGGCTTCACCCCTCCACTTT. Encoded protein: CASLEELASPLHF.

The CDR3 DNA follows: TGTGCCAGCAGCTTTCGGGGGGGCAACGAGCAGTACTTC. It is translated as CASSFRGGNEQYF. The V gene is TRBV5-8, the J gene TRBJ2-7, with 8 bases lining up with TRBD2. V trimming: 2 bases; J trimming: 5 bases; junction bases outside the gene matches: 3. The germline V gene encodes CDR1 SGHTS and CDR2 YDEGEE. This CDR3 has 13 residues.

In its sample, this clone was seen a few times. The genes are TRBV5-1 and TRBJ2-2; TRBD1 is a possible D gene (5 bases). V was clipped by 0 bases and J by 0 bases, with 9 bases between them. Germline V gene data show CDR1 as SGHRS and CDR2 as YFSETQ. The CDR3 is 16 amino acids. The CDR3 DNA reads as TGCGCCAGCAGCTTGGCCAGGGCAGCGAACACCGGGGAGCTGTTTTTT. The encoded protein is CASSLARAANTGELFF.

This rearrangement joins TRBV5-1 to TRBJ2-2, with 7 bases that match TRBD2. This CDR3 region has 16 residues. CDR1 and CDR2 (germline): SGHRS, YFSETQ. J lost 4 bases, V lost 4 bases, and 10 bases had no gene match. CDR3 region: CASSPRLARGTGELFF. The DNA of the CDR3 is TGCGCCAGCAGCCCAAGACTAGCCCGTGGCACCGGGGAGCTGTTTTTT.

The genes are TRBV19 and TRBJ2-3; 11 bases align to TRBD2. The CDR3 loop spans 16 amino acids. V shed 5 bases and J 0 bases; nucleotides not matched to a gene: 4. Germline V lookup: CDR1 LNHDA, CDR2 SQIVND (reference sequence). CDR3 region: CASSLLAGGSTDTQYF. The CDR3 DNA is TGTGCCAGTAGTCTCCTAGCGGGGGGCAGCACAGATACGCAGTATTTT.

J is TRBJ2-1 and V is TRBV7-2, with a tentative D call TRBD1 (6 bases). The CDR3 has 15 residues. The ends were cut back, 1 base at V and 12 bases at J, with 19 bases in the middle. CDR1 and CDR2 (germline): SGHTA, FQGNSA. The CDR3 bases are TGTGCCAGCAGCTTAGAACCCCAGGGGACGGTTCGGCAGTTCTTC. Residues: CASSLEPQGTVRQFF. The full variable domain, its missing parts supplied by reference TRBV7-2 and TRBJ2-1, is GAGVSQSPSNKVTEKGKDVELRCDPISGHTALYWYRQSLGQGLEFLIYFQGNSAPDKSGLPSDRFSAERTGGSVSTLTIQRTQQEDSAVYLCASSLEPQGTVRQFFGPGTRLTVL.

This rearrangement joins TRBV9 to TRBJ2-7, with D perhaps TRBD2 (5 bases). Between the trimmed V and J ends, which lost 4 bases and 1 base, there was a span of 15 bases. The CDR3 runs 15 residues. CDR1 is SGDLS and CDR2 is YYNGEE in the germline V gene. For the CDR3, the DNA is TGTGCCAGCAGCCCCCATCCGGACTTTTCCTACGAGCAGTACTTC. It codes for CASSPHPDFSYEQYF.

This clone has a handful of counts. The CDR3 DNA sequence: TGTGCCACCGGCCTTACAGGGGGACGTGGGACCCAGTACTTC. It yields the protein CATGLTGGRGTQYF. V and J are TRBV3-1 (or the pseudogene TRBV3-2) and TRBJ2-5; 8 nucleotides agree with TRBD1. Germline values: CDR1 LGHDT, CDR2 YNNKEL (reference sequence). This CDR3 has 14 residues. V lost 10 bases to trimming and J lost 7 bases; unmatched junction nucleotides: 14.

This chain links TRBV5-1 with TRBJ2-1, with a possible D match to TRBD1 (5 bases). With 2 bases removed from V and 7 bases from J, the gap between germline ends came to 7 bases. The CDR3 runs 12 residues. The germline V gene encodes CDR1 SGHRS and CDR2 YFSETQ. In DNA, the CDR3 is TGCGCCAGCAGCTTCCAGGGTAATGAGCAGTTCTTC. It codes for CASSFQGNEQFF.

The J gene is TRBJ2-3, the V gene TRBV6-4, with 7 bases matching TRBD2. The trim removed 5 bases at V and 2 bases at J, leaving 7 bases unmatched. This CDR3 has 15 residues. Germline V lookup: CDR1 MRHNA, CDR2 SNTAGT. CDR3 bases: TGTGCCAGCAGTACTAGCGAGGGCATCACAGATACGCAGTATTTT. Translating it yields CASSTSEGITDTQYF.

J is TRBJ2-6 and V is TRBV12-5; 9 bases agree with TRBD1. Germline assignment: CDR1 LGHNT and CDR2 FRNRAP. V lost 6 bases to trimming and J lost 1 base; unmatched junction nucleotides: 10. This CDR3 region has 18 residues. In DNA, the CDR3 is TGTGCTAGTGGCCCCCCGGACAGGGGAACTTCTGGGGCCAACGTCCTGACTTTC. Translating gives CASGPPDRGTSGANVLTF.

This clone has just one count. The chain's CDR3 is CASSSQSNSNQPQHF. In DNA form, the CDR3 reads TGTGCCAGCAGCTCACAGAGTAATAGCAATCAGCCCCAGCATTTT. The chain uses TRBV7-2 and TRBJ1-5, with no clear D. The germline V and J ends were trimmed by 4 bases and 0 bases, with 10 bases remaining between them. This CDR3 contains 15 residues. The germline CDR1 and CDR2 sequences are SGHTA and FQGNSA.

The chain recombines TRBV19 with TRBJ1-5; maybe TRBD1 (6 bases). Per germline, CDR1 LNHDA and CDR2 SQIVND (reference sequence). V was trimmed by 6 bases and J by 0 bases, leaving 12 bases between them. This CDR3 has 15 residues. This CDR3 reads CASRAGDYSNQPQHF. The CDR3 nucleotides read TGTGCCAGTAGGGCAGGGGATTATAGCAATCAGCCCCAGCATTTT.

This chain links TRBV6-5 with TRBJ2-7, with 8 bases that match TRBD1. Looked up from germline, CDR1 is MNHEY and CDR2 is SVGAGI. V was clipped by 5 bases and J by 5 bases; unmatched bases: 5. The CDR3 extends over 13 amino acids. As DNA, the CDR3 is TGTGCCAGCAGTCTTCAGGGGGCCCACGAGCAGTACTTC. Translation gives CASSLQGAHEQYF.

This chain uses TRBV9 with TRBJ2-1; 7 bases map to TRBD2. J gave up 4 bases and V 4 bases, and 14 bases lay outside the gene matches. The V gene's germline CDR1 is SGDLS and CDR2 YYNGEE. The CDR3 has 17 amino acids. CDR3 loop: CASSPKEGAGNYNEQFF. The CDR3 DNA is TGTGCCAGCAGCCCAAAAGAGGGAGCGGGGAATTACAATGAGCAGTTCTTC.

This chain joins TRBV11-2 and TRBJ2-7; TRBD2 agrees at 10 bases. Germline V gene data show CDR1 as SGHAT and CDR2 as FQNNGV. CDR3 length: 16 residues. J was trimmed by 6 bases and V by 6 bases; bases with no gene match: 14. CDR3 in amino acids: CASSPPWASGGFEQYF. The CDR3 DNA reads as TGTGCCAGCAGTCCGCCCTGGGCTAGCGGGGGCTTCGAGCAGTACTTC.

This clone was counted once. This chain connects TRBV5-1 to TRBJ2-5; D perhaps matches TRBD1 (6 bases). CDR3 length equals 13 residues. Germline values: CDR1 SGHRS, CDR2 YFSETQ. Trimming removed 3 bases from V and 2 bases from J, with 8 bases in between. This CDR3 is CASSSTGQETQYF. In nucleotides, the CDR3 is TGCGCCAGCAGCTCAACAGGGCAAGAGACCCAGTACTTC.

The CDR3 is CASSYRGQIIQETQYF. The CDR3 DNA reads as TGCGCCAGCAGTTACCGAGGACAGATAATACAAGAGACCCAGTACTTC. The V call is TRBV5-1, the J call TRBJ2-5; TRBD1 is a possible D gene (6 bases). Trimming took 5 bases from V and 2 from J, leaving 19 bases between them. The CDR3 has 16 residues. Germline CDR1 is SGHRS and CDR2 is YFSETQ.

The chain combines TRBV3-1 (or the pseudogene TRBV3-2) with TRBJ1-2, with 9 bases aligning to TRBD1. With V trimmed by 3 bases and J by 2 bases, 7 bases remained unmatched. Germline values: CDR1 LGHDT, CDR2 YNNKEL (reference sequence). CDR3 length: 16 residues. CDR3 protein: CASSQDGQGRNYGYTF. Written as DNA, the CDR3 is TGTGCCAGCAGCCAGGATGGACAGGGGCGAAACTATGGCTACACCTTC.

The chain uses TRBV19 and TRBJ1-1; TRBD1 is a possible D gene (5 bases). There are 15 residues in the CDR3. The germline V and J ends were trimmed by 4 bases and 4 bases, with 16 bases remaining between them. Germline CDR1 is LNHDA and CDR2 is SQIVND (reference sequence). CDR3 in DNA: TGTGCCAGTAGTAAATGGGGCGCCGTAGGCACTGAAGCTTTCTTT. It codes for CASSKWGAVGTEAFF.

This chain uses TRBV18 with TRBJ1-1, with 8 bases identical to TRBD1. Germline assignment: CDR1 KGHSH and CDR2 LQKENI. This CDR3 comprises 13 residues. Unmatched junction bases numbered 5, after V lost 8 bases and J lost 3 bases. CDR3 in amino acids: CASRQGMDTEAFF. CDR3 nucleotides: TGTGCCAGCCGACAGGGGATGGACACTGAAGCTTTCTTT. The full variable domain, completed using reference TRBV18 and TRBJ1-1, is NAGVMQNPRHLVRRRGQEARLRCSPMKGHSHVYWYRQLPEEGLKFMVYLQKENIIDESGMPKERFSAEFPKEGPSILRIQQVVRGDSAAYFCASRQGMDTEAFFGQGTRLTVV.

The rearrangement links TRBV12-3 or TRBV12-4 to TRBJ2-5; D gene unclear. This CDR3 is 11 amino acids long. V lost 9 bases, J lost 3 bases, and 8 bases lay in between. The CDR3 here is CASGPEETQYF. The CDR3 region has the DNA TGTGCCAGTGGGCCCGAAGAGACCCAGTACTTC.